This TCR beta chain was captured by sequencing in a study of blood T cell repertoires in COVID-19. Turning to the study itself: The United States, Italy and Spain supplied acute and convalescent COVID-19 samples. Sample material is recorded as cDNA or gDNA derived from T cells, B-cell-depleted T cells, or PBMCs.

The participants were between roughly 18 and 100 years old and came from 24 US areas. Clinical histories supplied by participants themselves formed the basis of cohort assignment. This table comes from immunoSEQ multiplex PCR, and its TCRdb copy is limited to in-frame clones, with some not included. The sample shows approximately 170,000 clones, around 82% of them seen only once. V was pared by 3 bases and J by 1 base, with 18 bases between. The CDR3 sequence is 17 residues long. Germline CDR1 reads KGHSH; CDR2 reads LQKENI. The receptor comes from a woman aged 45 to 65 in a cohort exposed to, infected with or recovered from COVID-19 (not recorded which). What was sequenced was PBMCs or T cells enriched from blood (not recorded which). V usage is TRBV18 and J usage is TRBJ1-1; D is undetermined. The chain's CDR3 is CASSPRYEGITNTEAFF. CDR3 bases: TGTGCCAGCTCACCGCGGTACGAGGGAATTACGAACACTGAAGCTTTCTTT.